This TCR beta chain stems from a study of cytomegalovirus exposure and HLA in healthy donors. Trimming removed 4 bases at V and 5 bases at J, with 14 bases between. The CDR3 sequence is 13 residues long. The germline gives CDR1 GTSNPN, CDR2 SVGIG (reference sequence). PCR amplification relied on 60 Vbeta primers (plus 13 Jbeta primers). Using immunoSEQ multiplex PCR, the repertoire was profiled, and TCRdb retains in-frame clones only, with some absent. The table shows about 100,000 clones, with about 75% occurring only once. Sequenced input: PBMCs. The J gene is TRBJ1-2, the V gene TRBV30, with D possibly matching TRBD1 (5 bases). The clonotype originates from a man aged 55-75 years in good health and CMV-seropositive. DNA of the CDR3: TGTGCCTGGAACGGAGGGGTCGGGTATGGCTACACCTTC. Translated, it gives CAWNGGVGYGYTF.